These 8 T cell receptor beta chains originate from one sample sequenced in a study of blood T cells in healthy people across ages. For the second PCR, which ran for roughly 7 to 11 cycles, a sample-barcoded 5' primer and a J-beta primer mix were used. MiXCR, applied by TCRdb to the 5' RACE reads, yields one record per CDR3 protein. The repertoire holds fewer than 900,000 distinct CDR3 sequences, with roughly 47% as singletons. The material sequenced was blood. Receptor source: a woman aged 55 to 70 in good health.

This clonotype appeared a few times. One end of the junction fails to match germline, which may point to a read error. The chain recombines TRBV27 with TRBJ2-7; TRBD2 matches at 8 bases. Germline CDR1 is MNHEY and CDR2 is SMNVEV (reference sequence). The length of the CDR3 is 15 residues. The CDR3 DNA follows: TGTGCTAGCAGTTTAAAAGCGGGAGAAGGTTACGAGCAGTACTTC. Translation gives CASSLKAGEGYEQYF.

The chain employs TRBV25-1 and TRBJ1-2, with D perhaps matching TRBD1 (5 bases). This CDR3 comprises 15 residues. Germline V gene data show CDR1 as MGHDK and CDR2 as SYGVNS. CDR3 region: CDCSDPVRGVYGYTF. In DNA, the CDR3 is TGTGACTGCAGTGACCCGGTCCGGGGGGTCTATGGCTACACCTTC.

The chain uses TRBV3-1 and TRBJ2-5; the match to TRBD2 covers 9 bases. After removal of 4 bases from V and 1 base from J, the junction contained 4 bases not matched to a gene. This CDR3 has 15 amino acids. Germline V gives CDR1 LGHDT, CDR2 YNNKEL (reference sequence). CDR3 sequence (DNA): TGTGCCAGCAGCCGCCGGACTAGCGCCCAAGAGACCCAGTACTTC. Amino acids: CASSRRTSAQETQYF.

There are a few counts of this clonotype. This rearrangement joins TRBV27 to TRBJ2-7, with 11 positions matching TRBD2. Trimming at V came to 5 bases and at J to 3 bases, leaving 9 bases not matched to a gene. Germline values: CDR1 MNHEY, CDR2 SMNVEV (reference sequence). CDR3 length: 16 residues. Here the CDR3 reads CASSHNPGTSGYEQYF. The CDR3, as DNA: TGTGCCAGCAGTCATAACCCAGGGACTAGCGGCTACGAGCAGTACTTC.

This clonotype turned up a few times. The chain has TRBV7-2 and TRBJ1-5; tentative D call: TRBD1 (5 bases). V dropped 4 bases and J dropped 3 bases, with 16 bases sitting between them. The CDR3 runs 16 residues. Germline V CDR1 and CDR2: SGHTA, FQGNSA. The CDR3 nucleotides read TGTGCCAGCAGCTCCGGGGGGGTCAGGGTCAATCAGCCCCAGCATTTT. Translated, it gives CASSSGGVRVNQPQHF.

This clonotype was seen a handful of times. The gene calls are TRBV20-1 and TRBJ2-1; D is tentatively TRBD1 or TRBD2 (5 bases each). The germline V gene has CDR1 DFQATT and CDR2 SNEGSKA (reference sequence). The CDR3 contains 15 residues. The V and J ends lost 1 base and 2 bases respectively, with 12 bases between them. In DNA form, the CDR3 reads TGCAGTGCTAGAGTGTGGCAGGGACCCTACAATGAGCAGTTCTTC. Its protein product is CSARVWQGPYNEQFF.

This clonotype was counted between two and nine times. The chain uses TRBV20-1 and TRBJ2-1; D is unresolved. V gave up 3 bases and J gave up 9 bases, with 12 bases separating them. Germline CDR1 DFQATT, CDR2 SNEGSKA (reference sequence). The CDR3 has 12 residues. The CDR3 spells CSASQSMGEQFF. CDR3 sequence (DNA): TGCAGTGCTAGCCAAAGCATGGGTGAGCAGTTCTTC.

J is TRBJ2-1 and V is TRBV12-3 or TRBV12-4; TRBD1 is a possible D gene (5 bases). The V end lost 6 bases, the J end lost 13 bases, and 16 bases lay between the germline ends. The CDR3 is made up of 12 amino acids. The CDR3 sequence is CASSRQLETQFF. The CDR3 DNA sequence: TGTGCCAGCAGCCGACAGTTAGAGACCCAGTTCTTC.